The entry below gives a single T cell receptor (beta chain) sequence along with its context. As yet, its antigen is unknown. This entry comes from a study of T-cell reconstitution after alpha-beta-depleted transplantation in children. Study-wide points: Fresh T-cell production supplied most of the T-cell counts and diversity seen one year after transplant.

Library preparation (for TCRbeta) was performed with unique molecular identifiers. MiXCR, applied by TCRdb to the PCR reads, yields one record per CDR3 protein. This sample yields about 300,000 distinct CDR3 sequences, of which just over 7.5% are seen a single time; 9.1% belongs to the top ten. The origin of this receptor is a female patient aged 2-15 years who had a stem cell transplant for Fanconi anemia, so the T cells may come from the graft donor. The source material was peripheral blood, sampled 360 days after TCRalphabeta/CD19-depleted stem cell transplant.

In DNA, the CDR3 is TGTGCCAGCAGCAAGGGGACTAGCGGGGGTGAGACCCAGTACTTC. This translates into CASSKGTSGGETQYF. The chain is built from TRBV21-1 and TRBJ2-5; TRBD2 is the table's D call and was not checked against the DNA. TRBV21-1 is a pseudogene segment. This CDR3 has 15 amino acids.